Below, 6 T cell receptor beta chains from the same sample are listed, as sequenced in a study of blood T cell repertoires in COVID-19. Sequencing used immunoSEQ multiplex PCR; TCRdb keeps in-frame clones, though not all of them. This table has 130,000 to 150,000 clones, over 80% appearing once. The sample comprised PBMCs or T cells enriched from blood (not recorded which). These receptors were obtained from a woman between 45 and 60 years old who had been exposed to COVID-19.

This clone was seen ten or more times. The chain uses TRBV9 and TRBJ1-2; D gene ambiguous. The ends were cut back, 4 bases at V and 8 bases at J, with 18 bases in the middle. Germline V gene sequence: CDR1 SGDLS, CDR2 YYNGEE. The CDR3 has 14 residues. This chain's CDR3 is CASSPDPLTGGYTF. The DNA of the CDR3 is TGTGCCAGCAGCCCGGACCCCCTCACGGGGGGCTACACCTTC.

The chain recombines TRBV2 with TRBJ1-2; D call uncertain. Trimming left V 0 bases short and J 0 bases short, with 11 bases between. The CDR3 runs 16 residues. Germline V gene lookup returns CDR1 SNHLY and CDR2 FYNNEI. The DNA for the CDR3 is TGTGCCAGCAGTGAAGCGGGCACTCGAGCTAACTATGGCTACACCTTC. It is translated as CASSEAGTRANYGYTF.

V gene TRBV5-1 combines with J gene TRBJ1-6; TRBD1 agrees at 11 bases. Germline CDR1 SGHRS, CDR2 YFSETQ. This CDR3 contains 18 residues. V lost 3 bases and J lost 7; bases outside the gene matches: 12. Written as DNA, the CDR3 is TGCGCCAGCAGCTATGGACAGGGGGCACTTCCTCCCAATTCACCCCTCCACTTT. This codes for CASSYGQGALPPNSPLHF.

The genes are TRBV6-2 or TRBV6-3 and TRBJ2-7, with TRBD2 matching over 10 bases. Trimming at V came to 5 bases and at J to 3 bases, leaving 1 base not matched to a gene. This CDR3 is built from 13 residues. Germline V CDR1 and CDR2: MNHEY, SVGEGT. The CDR3 reads CASSRLAGYEQYF. The CDR3 DNA follows: TGTGCCAGCAGTCGACTAGCGGGCTACGAGCAGTACTTC.

This clone was seen only a few times. The chain carries TRBV11-3 and TRBJ1-1, with D uncertain. Trimming cost V 1 base and J 1 base, with 10 bases left between them. Germline lookup yields CDR1 SGHNT and CDR2 YENEEA. This CDR3 contains 15 residues. CDR3 residues: CASSLVMGRNTEAFF. The CDR3 DNA reads as TGTGCCAGCAGCTTAGTGATGGGCAGGAACACTGAAGCTTTCTTT.

The chain is built from TRBV12-3 or TRBV12-4 and TRBJ1-2, with unresolved D. The CDR3 has 9 residues. The V end lost 8 bases, the J end lost 8 bases, and 6 bases lay between the germline ends. The CDR3 DNA follows: TGTGCCAGCGGGCTGGGCTACACCTTC. It yields the protein CASGLGYTF.